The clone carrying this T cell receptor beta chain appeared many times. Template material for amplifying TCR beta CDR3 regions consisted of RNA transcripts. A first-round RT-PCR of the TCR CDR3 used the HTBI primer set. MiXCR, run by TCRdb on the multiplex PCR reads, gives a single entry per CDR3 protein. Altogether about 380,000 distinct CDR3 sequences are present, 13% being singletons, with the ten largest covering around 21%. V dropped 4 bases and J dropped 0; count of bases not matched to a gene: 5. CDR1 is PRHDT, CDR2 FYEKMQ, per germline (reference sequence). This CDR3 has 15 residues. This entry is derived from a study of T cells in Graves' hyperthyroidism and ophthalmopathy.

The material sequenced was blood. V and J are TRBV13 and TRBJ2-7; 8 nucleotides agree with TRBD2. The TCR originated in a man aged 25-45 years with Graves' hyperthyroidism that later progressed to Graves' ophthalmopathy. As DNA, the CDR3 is TGTGCCAGCAGCTCCACAGGGACTAGCTCCTACGAGCAGTACTTC. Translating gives CASSSTGTSSYEQYF.